A selection of T cell receptor beta chains follows, all from one sample in a study of CD8+CD57+ T cells in acquired aplastic anemia. TCRdb reanalysed the reads using MiXCR and keeps one entry per CDR3 protein. Among about 98,000 distinct CDR3 sequences listed, roughly two thirds were seen once. Sequencing input: sorted CD4+, CD8+, or CD8+CD57+ T cells (not recorded which) from PBMCs. The receptors here all came from a human donor with aplastic anemia. CDR3s include the opening cysteine and the closing phenylalanine or tryptophan. Fields, in order: clone size, V gene, D gene, J gene, CDR3 protein, CDR3 DNA. The D gene is left open where the match is weak. Rows may omit the clone size; those that give it use once, few, many or a size class.

clone size: -
V gene: TRBV20-1
D gene: -
J gene: TRBJ2-2
CDR3 protein: CSQKEVDRNTGELFF
CDR3 DNA: TGCAGTCAGAAGGAGGTTGACAGGAACACCGGGGAGCTGTTTTTT

clone size: many
V gene: TRBV7-9
D gene: -
J gene: TRBJ2-2
CDR3 protein: CASSHRPTNTGELFF
CDR3 DNA: TGTGCCAGCAGCCACAGGCCGACGAACACCGGGGAGCTGTTTTTT

clone size: -
V gene: TRBV10-3
D gene: -
J gene: TRBJ1-5
CDR3 protein: CAISETGELTSNQPQHF
CDR3 DNA: TGTGCCATCAGTGAGACGGGCGAATTAACTTCCAATCAGCCCCAGCATTTT

clone size: -
V gene: TRBV20-1
D gene: TRBD1
J gene: TRBJ1-6
CDR3 protein: CSADRQGSYNSPLHF
CDR3 DNA: TGCAGTGCGGATAGACAGGGCTCCTATAATTCACCCCTCCACTTT

clone size: -
V gene: TRBV20-1
D gene: -
J gene: TRBJ2-7
CDR3 protein: CSAWGRGEQYF
CDR3 DNA: TGCAGTGCTTGGGGGAGAGGTGAGCAGTACTTC

clone size: -
V gene: TRBV5-1
D gene: -
J gene: TRBJ2-5
CDR3 protein: CASSEGGVKETQYF
CDR3 DNA: TGCGCCAGCAGCGAGGGGGGGGTAAAAGAGACCCAGTACTTC

clone size: -
V gene: TRBV10-2
D gene: -
J gene: TRBJ1-5
CDR3 protein: CASSEAGQPQHF
CDR3 DNA: TGCGCCAGCAGTGAGGCGGGTCAGCCCCAGCATTTT

clone size: -
V gene: TRBV10-3
D gene: TRBD1
J gene: TRBJ1-6
CDR3 protein: CAISEDREVSPLHF
CDR3 DNA: TGTGCCATCAGTGAGGACAGGGAAGTTTCACCCCTCCACTTT

clone size: once
V gene: TRBV25-1
D gene: -
J gene: TRBJ1-3
CDR3 protein: CASRDRTLSGNTTYF
CDR3 DNA: TGTGCCAGCAGGGACCGGACCCTCTCTGGAAACACCACATATTTT

clone size: -
V gene: TRBV7-2
D gene: TRBD1
J gene: TRBJ1-2
CDR3 protein: CASSFVGQARGYTF
CDR3 DNA: TGTGCCAGCAGCTTCGTAGGACAGGCCCGTGGCTACACCTTC

clone size: once
V gene: TRBV29-1
D gene: TRBD1
J gene: TRBJ2-7
CDR3 protein: CSVGGPGQGADEQYF
CDR3 DNA: TGCAGCGTTGGAGGCCCAGGGCAGGGGGCCGACGAGCAGTACTTC

clone size: few
V gene: TRBV10-3
D gene: TRBD1
J gene: TRBJ1-5
CDR3 protein: CASAGGPNQPQHF
CDR3 DNA: TGTGCCAGTGCAGGGGGCCCTAATCAGCCCCAGCATTTT

clone size: -
V gene: TRBV20-1
D gene: TRBD1
J gene: TRBJ2-5
CDR3 protein: CSAGRGQGAETQYF
CDR3 DNA: TGCAGTGCTGGGCGGGGACAGGGGGCCGAGACCCAGTACTTC

clone size: -
V gene: TRBV7-9
D gene: -
J gene: TRBJ2-7
CDR3 protein: CSARRDIYEQYF
CDR3 DNA: TGCAGCGCCCGCAGGGATATCTACGAGCAGTACTTC

clone size: -
V gene: TRBV20-1
D gene: -
J gene: TRBJ2-7
CDR3 protein: CSATSEGPYEQYF
CDR3 DNA: TGCAGTGCTACTAGCGAGGGGCCCTACGAGCAGTACTTC

clone size: once
V gene: TRBV5-5
D gene: -
J gene: TRBJ1-4
CDR3 protein: CASSTTGSGNEKLFF
CDR3 DNA: TGTGCCAGCAGCACCACAGGGTCGGGTAATGAAAAACTGTTTTTT

clone size: -
V gene: TRBV3-1
D gene: -
J gene: TRBJ2-7
CDR3 protein: CASSHPGDRSYEQYF
CDR3 DNA: TGTGCCAGCAGCCATCCCGGAGACAGATCCTACGAGCAGTACTTC

clone size: few
V gene: TRBV7-9
D gene: -
J gene: TRBJ2-7
CDR3 protein: CASSSDRTYEQYF
CDR3 DNA: TGTGCCAGCAGCTCCGACAGGACCTACGAGCAGTACTTC

clone size: few
V gene: TRBV10-2
D gene: -
J gene: TRBJ1-1
CDR3 protein: CASSDRGVTEAFF
CDR3 DNA: TGCGCCAGCAGTGATAGGGGGGTTACTGAAGCTTTCTTT

clone size: few
V gene: TRBV25-1
D gene: -
J gene: TRBJ2-3
CDR3 protein: CASSEVGWLRADTQYF
CDR3 DNA: TGTGCCAGCAGTGAAGTTGGGTGGCTCAGGGCAGATACGCAGTATTTT

clone size: -
V gene: TRBV2
D gene: TRBD2
J gene: TRBJ2-7
CDR3 protein: CAIIARGGPYEQYF
CDR3 DNA: TGTGCTATTATCGCACGGGGGGGGCCTTACGAGCAGTACTTC